This paragraph covers one TCR beta chain sequence. Its antigen is not known. Before DNA extraction, 1-10 million cryopreserved PBMC were held in the samples. This specimen belongs to a study of long-term antiretroviral therapy in people with HIV. Study-wide results and caveats: In samples taken after ART, diversity increased but remained below transplant donor control levels. Pre-ART expanded clones dominated the repertoire at every time point. Documentation of ART adherence, viral resistance or therapy changes was absent.

Researchers ran immunoSEQ v3.0 at survey level. TCRdb's copy holds only in-frame clones and misses some; the assay was immunoSEQ multiplex PCR. Among tens of thousands of clones listed, approximately 90% were seen once. Deletions cut 2 bases from V and 6 bases from J, with 8 bases between. The CDR3 is 13 amino acids. CDR1 and CDR2 (germline): SQVTM, ANQGSEA. The sequence was obtained from a man aged 50 to 60 with HIV. Specimen: unsorted PBMCs, collected 3.2 years before starting antiretroviral therapy. V is TRBV29-1 and J is TRBJ1-6; D gene ambiguous. The chain's CDR3 is CSVETDRNSPLHF. The CDR3 bases are TGCAGCGTTGAAACGGATCGTAATTCACCCCTCCACTTT.